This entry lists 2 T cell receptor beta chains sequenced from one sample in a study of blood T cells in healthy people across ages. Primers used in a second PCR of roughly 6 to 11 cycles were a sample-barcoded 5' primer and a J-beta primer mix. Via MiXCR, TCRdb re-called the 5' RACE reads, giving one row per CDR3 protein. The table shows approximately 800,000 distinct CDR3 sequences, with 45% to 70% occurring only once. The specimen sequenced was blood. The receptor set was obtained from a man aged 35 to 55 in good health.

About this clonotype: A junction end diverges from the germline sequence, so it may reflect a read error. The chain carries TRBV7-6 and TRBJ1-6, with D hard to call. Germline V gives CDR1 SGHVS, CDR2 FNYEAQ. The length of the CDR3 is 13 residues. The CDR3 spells CASRLDYTSPLHF. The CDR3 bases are TGTGCCAGCAGATTAGACTATACTTCACCCCTCCACTTT.

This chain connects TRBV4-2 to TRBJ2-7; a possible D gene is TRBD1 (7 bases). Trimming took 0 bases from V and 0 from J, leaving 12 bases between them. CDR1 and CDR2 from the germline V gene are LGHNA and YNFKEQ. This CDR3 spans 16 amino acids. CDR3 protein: CASSQDGGQSSYEQYF. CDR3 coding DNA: TGTGCCAGCAGCCAAGACGGGGGACAGTCCTCCTACGAGCAGTACTTC.